This is a list of T cell receptor beta chains from one sample in a study of lymphopenia after photon versus proton radiotherapy. Using immunoSEQ multiplex PCR, the repertoire was profiled, and TCRdb retains in-frame clones only, with some absent. The sample has some 55,000 clones, more than 75% seen once; the top ten hold roughly 2.3%. The sequencing here drew on peripheral blood, taken from a patient treated with photon-based radiotherapy. These receptors came from a middle-aged man with gastric cancer. CDR3s include the opening cysteine and the closing phenylalanine or tryptophan. A D gene is named only where the DNA matches it firmly. Size values are once, few and many counts, or a class for expanded clones, and some rows have none.

clone size,J gene,V gene,D gene,CDR3 DNA,CDR3 protein
-,TRBJ2-3,TRBV6-5,TRBD2,TGTGCCAGCAGTTACCAGCGGGGGGGGACAGATACGCAGTATTTT,CASSYQRGGTDTQYF
-,TRBJ1-3,TRBV30,-,TGTGCCTTCCAACGGTCCTCTGGAAACACCATATATTTT,CAFQRSSGNTIYF
-,TRBJ2-7,TRBV7-2,TRBD1,TGTGCCAGCAGCACTCGACAGGGACCCTACGAGCAGTACTTC,CASSTRQGPYEQYF
-,TRBJ2-1,TRBV5-4,TRBD2,TGTGCCAGCAGCTCCGGGGGGGCAGGGAACAATGAGCAGTTCTTC,CASSSGGAGNNEQFF
once,TRBJ1-1,TRBV11-2,-,TGTGCCAGCAGCTTAATGGTACAGGGCGCTTTATTCGGAGCTTTCTTT,CASSLMVQGALFGAFF
-,TRBJ2-7,TRBV6-5,TRBD1,TGTGCCAGCAGTTACGGGACAGGGCCCGCCGAGCAGTACTTC,CASSYGTGPAEQYF
-,TRBJ2-1,TRBV5-4,TRBD2,TGTGCCAGCAGCTTGTCGGCTAGCGGGGGGGCCTACAATGAGCAGTTCTTC,CASSLSASGGAYNEQFF
-,TRBJ2-6,TRBV9,TRBD1,TGTGCCAGCAGCGTAGCGGGGACAGTCAGCTCTGGGGCCAACGTCCTGACTTTC,CASSVAGTVSSGANVLTF
-,TRBJ1-6,TRBV2,TRBD1,TGTGCCAGCAGAGTTACCCGGGACAGCGCTCAAAGCTCCTATAATTCACCCCTCCACTTT,CASRVTRDSAQSSYNSPLHF
-,TRBJ2-3,TRBV19,-,TGTGCCAGTAGTACAACCGGACCGGGGAGCGATACGCAGTATTTT,CASSTTGPGSDTQYF
-,TRBJ2-2,TRBV6-1,TRBD1,TGTGCCAGCAGGGTCGGACAGGGATCCTGGGAGCTGTTTTTT,CASRVGQGSWELFF
-,TRBJ2-7,TRBV4-2,TRBD1,TGTGCCAGCAGCCAAGATCACAGGGGAGAGCAGTACTTC,CASSQDHRGEQYF